One TCR beta chain is described in this entry. Per the original data handling: The assay estimated nucleated cells by amplifying reference gene primers. The repertoire was sequenced with immunoSEQ multiplex PCR; TCRdb's copy has only in-frame clones and lacks some. V and J calls and clone size are copied from that table; D and trimming were computed from the DNA. The data show fewer than 350,000 clones, around 81% seen once. This record belongs to a study of blood T cell repertoires in COVID-19. Study as a whole: COVID-19 samples collected from the United States, Italy and Spain covered acute and convalescent phases. PBMCs, B-cell-depleted T cells, or T cells were the source of the cDNA or gDNA that made up the material.

The clonotype comes from a woman between 50 and 59 years old with active or convalescent COVID-19. Sample: peripheral blood.

CDR3 residues: CASSYASANTGELFF. In nucleotides, the CDR3 is TGTGCCAGCAGTTACGCTAGCGCGAACACCGGGGAGCTGTTTTTT. The rearrangement links TRBV6-6 to TRBJ2-2, with D possibly matching TRBD2 (6 bases). CDR1 MNHNY and CDR2 SVGAGI come from the germline V gene (reference sequence). Trimming removed 2 bases from V and 0 bases from J, with 7 bases in between. The CDR3 is 15 residues long.